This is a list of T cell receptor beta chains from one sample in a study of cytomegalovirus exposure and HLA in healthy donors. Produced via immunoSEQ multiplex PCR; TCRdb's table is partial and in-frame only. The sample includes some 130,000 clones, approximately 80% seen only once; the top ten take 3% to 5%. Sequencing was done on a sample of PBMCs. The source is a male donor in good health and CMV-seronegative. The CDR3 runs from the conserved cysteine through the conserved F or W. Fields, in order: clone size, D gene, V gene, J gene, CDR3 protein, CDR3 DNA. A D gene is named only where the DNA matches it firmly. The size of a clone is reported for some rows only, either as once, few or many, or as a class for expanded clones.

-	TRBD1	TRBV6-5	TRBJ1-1	CASSSGQGYTEAFF	TGTGCCAGCAGTTCCGGACAGGGATACACTGAAGCTTTCTTT
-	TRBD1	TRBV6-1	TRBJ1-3	CASSEEGQLGNTIYF	TGTGCCAGCAGTGAGGAGGGACAGCTGGGAAACACCATATATTTT
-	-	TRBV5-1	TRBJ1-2	CASRSDRFLNYGYTF	TGCGCCAGCAGGTCTGACAGGTTTTTAAACTATGGCTACACCTTC
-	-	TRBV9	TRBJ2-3	CASSESSGFTDTQYF	TGTGCCAGCAGCGAAAGTTCAGGATTCACAGATACGCAGTATTTT
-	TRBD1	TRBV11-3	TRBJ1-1	CASSLTYGQGTEAFF	TGTGCCAGCAGTCTCACATACGGACAGGGCACTGAAGCTTTCTTT
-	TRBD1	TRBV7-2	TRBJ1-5	CASSTGQGRNQPQHF	TGTGCCAGCAGCACTGGACAGGGGCGAAATCAGCCCCAGCATTTT
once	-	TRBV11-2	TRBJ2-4	CASSQAKNIQYF	TGTGCCAGCAGCCAAGCCAAAAACATTCAGTACTTC
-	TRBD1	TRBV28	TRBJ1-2	CASSKGGASYGYTF	TGTGCCAGCAGTAAAGGGGGCGCTTCCTATGGCTACACCTTC
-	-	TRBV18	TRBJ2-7	CASSPPGSSYEQYF	TGTGCCAGCTCACCACCAGGGAGCTCCTACGAGCAGTACTTC
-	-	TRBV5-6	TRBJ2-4	CASRYRGTRNIQYF	TGTGCCAGCAGGTATCGGGGTACGAGAAACATTCAGTACTTC
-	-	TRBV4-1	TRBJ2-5	CASSQVGSNSRETQYF	TGCGCCAGCAGCCAAGTCGGGTCAAATTCGAGGGAGACCCAGTACTTC
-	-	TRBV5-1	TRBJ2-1	CASSSTGYNEQFF	TGCGCCAGCAGCTCCACAGGATACAATGAGCAGTTCTTC
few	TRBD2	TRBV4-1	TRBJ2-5	CASSQGTSGKETQYF	TGCGCCAGCAGCCAGGGAACTAGCGGGAAAGAGACCCAGTACTTC
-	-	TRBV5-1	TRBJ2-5	CASSEGGSETQYF	TGCGCCAGCAGCGAGGGGGGGTCGGAGACCCAGTACTTC
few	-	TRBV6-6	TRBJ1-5	CASSYPEAMGDQPQHF	TGTGCCAGCAGTTACCCGGAGGCGATGGGCGATCAGCCCCAGCATTTT
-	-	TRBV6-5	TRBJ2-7	CASSGPYEQYF	TGTGCCAGCAGTGGGCCCTACGAGCAGTACTTC
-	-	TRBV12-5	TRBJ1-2	CASGPDPRGYGYTF	TGTGCTAGTGGTCCGGACCCCCGGGGGTATGGCTACACCTTC
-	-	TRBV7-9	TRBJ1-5	CASSSSTGNQPQHF	TGTGCCAGCAGCTCGTCGACAGGTAATCAGCCCCAGCATTTT
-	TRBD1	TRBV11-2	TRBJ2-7	CASSPTNRQGVYEQYF	TGTGCCAGCAGCCCAACTAATCGACAGGGAGTCTACGAGCAGTACTTC
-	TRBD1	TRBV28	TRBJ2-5	CASSKTGGETQYF	TGTGCCAGCAGCAAGACAGGGGGAGAGACCCAGTACTTC
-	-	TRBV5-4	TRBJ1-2	CASSSGQSNGYTF	TGTGCCAGCAGCTCTGGACAGTCTAATGGCTACACCTTC